These 27 T cell receptor beta chains share one sample of origin, sequenced in a study of cytomegalovirus exposure and HLA in healthy donors. It was with 60 Vbeta and 13 Jbeta primers that the PCR ran. Profiling relied on immunoSEQ multiplex PCR, and the TCRdb table lists in-frame clones only, not all of them. Of a few hundred thousand clones listed, approximately 85% are singletons. The sequenced sample was PBMCs. These receptors came from a woman aged 40 to 55 in good health and CMV-seropositive.

The chain couples TRBV28 to TRBJ2-5; D unclear. The V and J ends lost 7 bases and 0 bases respectively, with 9 bases between them. Germline V gene data show CDR1 as MDHEN and CDR2 as SYDVKM. The CDR3 extends over 13 amino acids. CDR3 in DNA: TGTGCCAGCACAGATACGTACCAAGAGACCCAGTACTTC. This gives the protein CASTDTYQETQYF.

V usage is TRBV5-6 and J usage is TRBJ2-6; D is uncertain. Germline loops: CDR1 SGHDT, CDR2 YYEEEE. CDR3 size: 17 residues. V lost 0 bases and J lost 0, with 10 bases in between. CDR3: CASSLGLLSSGANVLTF. In DNA form, the CDR3 reads TGTGCCAGCAGCTTGGGGTTACTAAGCTCTGGGGCCAACGTCCTGACTTTC.

The chain joins TRBV19 to TRBJ2-2, with 7 bases that match TRBD1. In germline, CDR1 is LNHDA, CDR2 SQIVND (reference sequence). The CDR3 spans 16 residues. V shed 2 bases and J 6 bases; nucleotides not matched to a gene: 9. The CDR3 DNA reads TGTGCCAGTAGTATACAGACAGGGACATGGGCCGGGGAGCTGTTTTTT. Its translation: CASSIQTGTWAGELFF.

CDR3 sequence: CASSPLGLAALGEQFF. As DNA, the CDR3 is TGCGCCAGCAGCCCCCTCGGGCTAGCGGCCTTAGGTGAGCAGTTCTTC. V gene TRBV5-1 combines with J gene TRBJ2-1; 7 bases match TRBD2. The CDR3 spans 16 residues. The V segment lost 4 bases and the J segment 9 bases; nucleotides outside the gene matches: 16. The germline gives CDR1 SGHRS, CDR2 YFSETQ. Based on the CDR3 plus reference TRBV5-1 and TRBJ2-1, the full variable domain is KAGVTQTPRYLIKTRGQQVTLSCSPISGHRSVSWYQQTPGQGLQFLFEYFSETQRNKGNFPGRFSGRQFSNSRSEMNVSTLELGDSALYLCASSPLGLAALGEQFFGPGTRLTVL.

The CDR3 nucleotides read TGTGCCAGCAGTTACTCGGACTTCAACACAGATACGCAGTATTTT. Translation gives CASSYSDFNTDTQYF. V and J are TRBV28 and TRBJ2-3; D possibly corresponds to TRBD2 (5 bases). V was pared by 4 bases and J by 2 bases, with 13 bases between. CDR1 MDHEN and CDR2 SYDVKM come from the germline V gene. The CDR3 runs 15 residues.

V and J are TRBV28 and TRBJ1-2; 8 positions match TRBD1. Germline assignment: CDR1 MDHEN and CDR2 SYDVKM. The CDR3 is 13 amino acids. V shed 2 bases and J 8 bases; nucleotides not matched to a gene: 4. The CDR3 sequence is CASSLQGAQGYTF. The CDR3 DNA follows: TGTGCCAGCAGTTTACAGGGGGCCCAAGGCTACACCTTC.

The J gene is TRBJ1-4, the V gene TRBV7-9; D gene uncertain. Germline CDR1 reads SEHNR; CDR2 reads FQNEAQ (reference sequence). The CDR3 contains 15 residues. Trimming cost V 7 bases and J 0 bases, with 12 bases left between them. The CDR3 reads CASTTGGATNEKLFF. CDR3 bases: TGTGCCAGCACCACCGGCGGGGCAACTAATGAAAAACTGTTTTTT.

This clone was seen a few times. CDR3 bases: TGTGCCAGCAGCTTGGGACAGGGGAGCTATGGCTACACCTTC. Translating it yields CASSLGQGSYGYTF. The chain has TRBV5-6 and TRBJ1-2; 8 positions match TRBD1. The ends lost 0 bases at V and 4 bases at J; junction bases unmatched: 2. The CDR3 runs to 14 residues. Germline CDR1 reads SGHDT; CDR2 reads YYEEEE.

The chain employs TRBV6-1 and TRBJ1-2; unclear D gene. The CDR3 runs to 13 residues. The germline V and J ends were trimmed by 4 bases and 2 bases, with 8 bases remaining between them. Germline values: CDR1 MNHNS, CDR2 SASEGT. CDR3 sequence (DNA): TGTGCCAGCAGTGTCCGGGAGAACTATGGCTACACCTTC. Protein sequence: CASSVRENYGYTF.

The chain has TRBV5-8 and TRBJ1-5; possibly TRBD1 for D (6 bases). CDR3 length equals 15 residues. Germline CDR1 and CDR2: SGHTS and YDEGEE. V shed 3 bases and J shed 0 bases, with 10 bases lying between them. The CDR3 nucleotides are TGTGCCAGCAGCTCTGGACAGATTAGCAATCAGCCCCAGCATTTT. This gives the protein CASSSGQISNQPQHF. The variable domain in full, completed from reference TRBV5-8 and TRBJ1-5, reads EAGVTQSPTHLIKTRGQQATLRCSPISGHTSVYWYQQALGLGLQFLLWYDEGEERNRGNFPPRFSGRQFPNYSSELNVNALELEDSALYLCASSSGQISNQPQHFGDGTRLSIL.

The CDR3: CASSLDRGKYNSPLHF. DNA of the CDR3: TGCGCCAGCAGCTTGGACAGGGGGAAATATAATTCACCCCTCCACTTT. V is TRBV5-1 and J is TRBJ1-6; TRBD1 matches 8 bases. Losses at the gene ends were 0 bases for V and 4 bases for J; bases not matched to a gene: 3. Looked up from germline, CDR1 is SGHRS and CDR2 is YFSETQ. The CDR3 is 16 residues long.

The CDR3 sequence is CASSRAGGGQDEQYF. Written as DNA, the CDR3 is TGCGCCAGCAGCAGGGCGGGAGGAGGGCAGGACGAGCAGTACTTC. The V and J genes are TRBV5-1 and TRBJ2-7; 8 positions match TRBD2. Germline V gene sequence: CDR1 SGHRS, CDR2 YFSETQ. With 4 bases clipped from V and 5 bases from J, the junction kept 11 bases outside the gene matches. This CDR3 contains 15 residues.

The gene calls are TRBV25-1 and TRBJ1-2; no definite D call. Germline CDR1 MGHDK, CDR2 SYGVNS. The CDR3 length is 13 residues. V dropped 5 bases and J dropped 1 base, with 8 bases sitting between them. The CDR3 region has the DNA TGTGCCAGCAGTATCGGGGTTAACTATGGCTACACCTTC. It specifies CASSIGVNYGYTF.

This sequence joins TRBV18 and TRBJ1-5, with 12 bases matching TRBD1. Germline CDR1 and CDR2: KGHSH and LQKENI. The CDR3 totals 18 residues. With V trimmed by 3 bases and J by 2 bases, 8 bases remained unmatched. This chain's CDR3 is CASSPGTGGAGGNQPQHF. CDR3 sequence (DNA): TGTGCCAGCTCACCCGGGACAGGGGGCGCGGGAGGCAATCAGCCCCAGCATTTT. The entire variable domain, with the rest obtained from reference TRBV18 and TRBJ1-5, is as follows: NAGVMQNPRHLVRRRGQEARLRCSPMKGHSHVYWYRQLPEEGLKFMVYLQKENIIDESGMPKERFSAEFPKEGPSILRIQQVVRGDSAAYFCASSPGTGGAGGNQPQHFGDGTRLSIL.

This chain links TRBV30 with TRBJ1-2, with unresolved D. Trimming cost V 5 bases and J 4 bases, with 17 bases left between them. The CDR3 has 14 amino acids. In germline, CDR1 is GTSNPN, CDR2 SVGIG (reference sequence). The CDR3 DNA reads TGTGCCTGGTTGGGGTTTGAGGGCGCCTATGGCTACACCTTC. Translation: CAWLGFEGAYGYTF.

The gene calls are TRBV6-6 and TRBJ2-7; 7 positions agree with TRBD2. The length of the CDR3 is 16 residues. From germline, CDR1 is MNHNY and CDR2 SVGAGI (reference sequence). J lost 7 bases, V lost 2 bases, and 14 bases had no gene match. The DNA for the CDR3 is TGTGCCAGCAGTTACGCCCTCGGGACTCTGGGGGGGGAGCAGTACTTC. Encoded protein: CASSYALGTLGGEQYF.

A few counts support this clone. The chain joins TRBV7-9 to TRBJ1-5, with unresolved D. The V gene's germline CDR1 is SEHNR and CDR2 FQNEAQ (reference sequence). This CDR3 has 14 residues. The V end was cut by 5 bases, the J end by 3 bases, with 11 bases between. This CDR3 is CASSKSQNNQPQHF. The CDR3 DNA reads TGTGCCAGCAGCAAGTCACAGAACAATCAGCCCCAGCATTTT.

The chain combines TRBV6-5 with TRBJ1-2, with 8 positions matching TRBD1. Germline V gene sequence: CDR1 MNHEY, CDR2 SVGAGI. The CDR3 has 15 amino acids. J lost 4 bases, V lost 6 bases, and 10 bases had no gene match. Written as DNA, the CDR3 is TGTGCCAGCAGAAGAGCAGGGGGCGCGAGCTATGGCTACACCTTC. It codes for CASRRAGGASYGYTF.

The genes are TRBV2 and TRBJ2-7; 10 bases are a match to TRBD2. The CDR3 has 14 residues. CDR1 and CDR2 (germline): SNHLY, FYNNEI. Germline trimming cut 5 bases from V and 2 bases from J; bases unmatched to any gene: 3. The CDR3 spells CASSSGRGPYEQYF. Written as DNA, the CDR3 is TGTGCCAGCAGTAGCGGGAGGGGACCCTACGAGCAGTACTTC.

The CDR3 sequence is CASSPQGSHEQYF. The CDR3 DNA reads TGTGCCAGCAGCCCCCAGGGGAGCCACGAGCAGTACTTC. The chain has TRBV7-9 and TRBJ2-5; TRBD1 might be the D (6 bases). The DNA end is more similar to TRBJ2-7, so the J call may be wrong. The CDR3 sequence is 13 residues long. Germline V CDR1 and CDR2: SEHNR, FQNEAQ (reference sequence).

The chain employs TRBV4-2 and TRBJ1-4, with D unclear. The CDR3 totals 16 residues. Germline lookup yields CDR1 LGHNA and CDR2 YNFKEQ. V was cut by 4 bases and J by 8 bases, with 20 bases left in between. The CDR3 reads CASSPGLAGEVEKLFF. For the CDR3, the DNA is TGTGCCAGCAGCCCTGGACTAGCGGGAGAGGTCGAAAAACTGTTTTTT.

This chain uses TRBV7-2 with TRBJ2-7, with D possibly being TRBD2 (5 bases). Deletions cut 1 base from V and 2 bases from J, with 12 bases between. Germline CDR1 SGHTA, CDR2 FQGNSA. The CDR3 is made up of 15 amino acids. In nucleotides, the CDR3 is TGTGCCAGCAGCTTAGGGCTAGCCGGGCCCTACGAGCAGTACTTC. It codes for CASSLGLAGPYEQYF.

J is TRBJ1-3 and V is TRBV7-8; the match to TRBD1 covers 7 bases. The CDR3 totals 17 residues. Germline lookup yields CDR1 SGHVS and CDR2 FQNEAQ. After removal of 0 bases from V and 4 bases from J, the junction contained 9 bases not matched to a gene. As DNA, the CDR3 is TGTGCCAGCAGCTTAGCTCCACTACAGGGGAACGGAAACACCATATATTTT. The encoded protein is CASSLAPLQGNGNTIYF.

The chain combines TRBV2 with TRBJ1-1; D is perhaps TRBD1 (5 bases). The germline CDR1 and CDR2 sequences are SNHLY and FYNNEI. This CDR3 has 13 residues. Trimming took off 5 bases at V and 1 base at J, with 8 bases between the two ends. CDR3 DNA: TGTGCCAGCAGTATAGGGGAGAACACTGAAGCTTTCTTT. Translation: CASSIGENTEAFF.

This chain uses TRBV4-1 with TRBJ2-5; D is undetermined. The J call is in doubt because the DNA end fits TRBJ2-7 better. The CDR3 spans 15 residues. The germline V gene encodes CDR1 MGHRA and CDR2 YSYEKL. The CDR3 loop is CASSQDALVGYEQYF. CDR3 nucleotide sequence: TGCGCCAGCAGCCAAGATGCGCTAGTCGGCTACGAGCAGTACTTC.

V usage is TRBV5-1 and J usage is TRBJ2-2; D uncertain. Trimming removed 4 bases at V and 0 bases at J, with 13 bases between. The germline gives CDR1 SGHRS, CDR2 YFSETQ. The CDR3 spans 16 residues. The CDR3 region is CASSLTESANTGELFF. DNA for the CDR3: TGCGCCAGCAGCCTAACCGAATCGGCGAACACCGGGGAGCTGTTTTTT.

The rearrangement uses TRBV15 and TRBJ1-1; tentative D call: TRBD1 (6 bases). Germline CDR1 is LNHNV and CDR2 is YYDKDF (reference sequence). This CDR3 comprises 14 residues. The germline V and J ends were trimmed by 0 bases and 4 bases, with 9 bases remaining between them. The CDR3: CATSREGGRTEAFF. The CDR3 DNA follows: TGTGCCACCAGCAGAGAAGGGGGTCGCACTGAAGCTTTCTTT.